Listed below are T cell receptor beta chains from one sample, sequenced in a study of control samples from healthy donors and cancer patients. Using immunoSEQ multiplex PCR, the repertoire was profiled, and TCRdb retains in-frame clones only, with some absent. The sample contains approximately 79,000 clones, roughly 90% of which appear only once. The sequenced sample consisted of blood. These receptors originate from a man aged 50-60 years in good health. The CDR3 runs from the conserved cysteine through the conserved F or W. The D gene is left open where the match is weak.

v_gene	d_gene	j_gene	CDR3nt	CDR3aa
TRBV5-1	TRBD1	TRBJ2-2	TGCGCCAGCAGCCTTACCCCTTCCGACAGGGGGTTAACGGGGAGCCGGTTTTTT	CASSLTPSDRGLTGSRFF
TRBV5-5	-	TRBJ2-6	TGTGCCAGCAGCCCCCAGGGGCCCTCTGGGGCCAACGTCCTGACTTTC	CASSPQGPSGANVLTF
TRBV5-4	-	TRBJ1-1	TGTGCCAGCAGCTTGGGAGTGGTGAACACTGAAGCTTTCTTT	CASSLGVVNTEAFF
TRBV30	-	TRBJ1-1	TGTGCCTGGAGTGTCTCGGCGTGGGGGTTATCCTTAATGAACACTGAAGCTTTCTTT	CAWSVSAWGLSLMNTEAFF
TRBV6-1	-	TRBJ1-1	TGTGCCAGCAGTGAATTTGCGATCGCTTGGGCCACTGAAGCTTTCTTT	CASSEFAIAWATEAFF
TRBV5-8	TRBD1	TRBJ2-7	TGTGCCAGCAGAGACCCCGACAGGGTCTCCGTCTACGAGCAGTACTTC	CASRDPDRVSVYEQYF
TRBV5-1	-	TRBJ1-4	TGCGCCAGCAGCTTGGTGGGCAGACATAATGAAAAACTGTTTTTT	CASSLVGRHNEKLFF
TRBV27	-	TRBJ1-6	TGTGCCAGCAGTCTTCTAACGAGGGGTTCACCCCTCCACTTT	CASSLLTRGSPLHF
TRBV6-2/TRBV6-3	-	TRBJ1-2	TGTGCCAGCAGTTACCCTGGCTACACCTTC	CASSYPGYTF
TRBV12-3/TRBV12-4	-	TRBJ2-5	TGTGCCAGCAGTTACGGATACCAAGAGACCCAGTACTTC	CASSYGYQETQYF
TRBV4-2	-	TRBJ2-7	TGTGCCAGCAGCCCCCTTGGCGATTCCTACGAGCAGTACTTC	CASSPLGDSYEQYF
TRBV2	-	TRBJ2-2	TGTGCCAGCAGTGGGGGGGCCTCTTCCGGGGAGCTGTTTTTT	CASSGGASSGELFF
TRBV5-8	-	TRBJ1-5	TGTGCCAGCAGCTGGGGCTCGGGGTATCAGCCCCAGCATTTT	CASSWGSGYQPQHF
TRBV30	-	TRBJ2-2	TGTGCCTGGAGAGGGGGGTACACCGGGGAGCTGTTTTTT	CAWRGGYTGELFF
TRBV5-5	-	TRBJ2-7	TGTGCCAGCAGCTTGGACGGTCCCAGCTCCTACGAGCAGTACTTC	CASSLDGPSSYEQYF
TRBV5-6	TRBD1	TRBJ2-5	TGTGCCAGCAGACGTGACAGGGCCCTAGGAGAGACCCAGTACTTC	CASRRDRALGETQYF
TRBV16	TRBD2	TRBJ2-7	TGTGCCAGCAGCCAATCGGCTAGCGGGTCGCTCTACGAGCAGTACTTC	CASSQSASGSLYEQYF
TRBV4-1	-	TRBJ1-6	TGCGCCAGCAGCCAAGACCTCCAGAATTCACCCCTCCACTTT	CASSQDLQNSPLHF
TRBV5-8	-	TRBJ2-7	TGTGCCAGCAGCTTGGGGACATTCAGCTCCTACGAGCAGTACTTC	CASSLGTFSSYEQYF
TRBV27	-	TRBJ1-2	TGTGCCAGCAGTATAACAGGACGTGCCTATGGCTACACCTTC	CASSITGRAYGYTF
TRBV5-1	TRBD1	TRBJ2-1	TGCGCCAGTAGGGGCGGGACAGGCACTGATGAGCAGTTCTTC	CASRGGTGTDEQFF
TRBV15	-	TRBJ2-5	TGTGCCACCAGCCCCAGAACAGGGAGAGAGACCCAGTACTTC	CATSPRTGRETQYF
TRBV6-6	-	TRBJ1-1	TGTGCCAGCCCCGGGGTCACTGAAGCTTTCTTT	CASPGVTEAFF
TRBV28	TRBD1	TRBJ1-5	TGTGCCAGCAGTCGGACAGGGGAGGACAATCAGCCCCAGCATTTT	CASSRTGEDNQPQHF